Listed here is a single TCR beta chain. Its antigen is still unknown. These data are taken from a study of Graves' ophthalmopathy and Graves' hyperthyroidism. Whole-study findings and limits: A classifier, a 13-signature model, separated ophthalmopathy from stable hyperthyroidism with about 87% sensitivity and 75% to 83% specificity.

Amplified material comprised TCR beta CDR3 regions derived from RNA transcripts. A first-round RT-PCR used HTBI primers, followed by a second-round multiplex PCR. TCRdb used MiXCR to reprocess the multiplex PCR reads, holding one entry per CDR3 protein. This sample yields some 1.1 million distinct CDR3 sequences, of which 35% to 40% are seen a single time; approximately 10% belongs to the top ten. V was cut by 2 bases and J by 4 bases, with 12 bases left in between. The CDR3 is 14 amino acids. Germline CDR1 and CDR2: SGDLS and YYNGEE. New diagnoses, under 2 months' duration, and ages 18 to 65 characterized the hyperthyroidism patients.

Sequenced material: peripheral blood or thyroid tissue (not recorded which). The source is an adult man with Graves' hyperthyroidism. V is TRBV9 and J is TRBJ1-2, with unresolved D. In DNA, the CDR3 is TGTGCCAGCAGCGTCACGTACGGCAGCTATGGCTACACCTTC. This gives the protein CASSVTYGSYGYTF.